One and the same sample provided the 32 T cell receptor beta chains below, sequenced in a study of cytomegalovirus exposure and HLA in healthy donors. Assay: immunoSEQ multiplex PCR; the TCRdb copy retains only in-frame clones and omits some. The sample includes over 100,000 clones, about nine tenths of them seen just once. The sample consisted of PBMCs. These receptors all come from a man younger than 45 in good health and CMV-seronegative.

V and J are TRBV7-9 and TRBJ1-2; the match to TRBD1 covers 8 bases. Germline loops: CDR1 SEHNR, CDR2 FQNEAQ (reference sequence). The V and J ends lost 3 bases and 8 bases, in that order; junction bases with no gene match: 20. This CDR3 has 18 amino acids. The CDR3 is CASSFPIREKQGAGGYTF. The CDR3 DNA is TGTGCCAGCAGCTTCCCAATTCGAGAAAAGCAGGGGGCGGGCGGCTACACCTTC.

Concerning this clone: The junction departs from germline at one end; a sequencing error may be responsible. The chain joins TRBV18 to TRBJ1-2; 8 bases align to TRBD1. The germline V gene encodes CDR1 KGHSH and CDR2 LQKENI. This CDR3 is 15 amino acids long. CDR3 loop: CASSPRTGTNYGYTF. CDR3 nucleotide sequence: TGTGCCAGCTCTCCACGGACAGGGACTAACTATGGCTACACCTTC.

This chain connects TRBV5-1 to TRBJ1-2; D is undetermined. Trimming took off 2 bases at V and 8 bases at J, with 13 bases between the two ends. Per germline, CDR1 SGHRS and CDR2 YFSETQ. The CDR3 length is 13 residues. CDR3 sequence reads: CASSFEGSGGYTF. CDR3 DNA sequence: TGCGCCAGCAGCTTTGAAGGGTCGGGAGGCTACACCTTC.

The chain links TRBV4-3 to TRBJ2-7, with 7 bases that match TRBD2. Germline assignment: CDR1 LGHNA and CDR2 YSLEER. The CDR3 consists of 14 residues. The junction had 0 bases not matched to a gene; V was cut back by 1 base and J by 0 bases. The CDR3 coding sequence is TGCGCCAGCAGCCAAGGGGGGGGCTCCTACGAGCAGTACTTC. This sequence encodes CASSQGGGSYEQYF.

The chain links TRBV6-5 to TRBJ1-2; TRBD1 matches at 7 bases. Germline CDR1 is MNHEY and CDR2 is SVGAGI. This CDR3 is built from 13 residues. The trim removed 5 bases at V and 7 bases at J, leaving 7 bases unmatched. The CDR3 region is CASSRDRVGGYTF. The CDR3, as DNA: TGTGCCAGCAGTCGAGACAGGGTGGGTGGCTACACCTTC.

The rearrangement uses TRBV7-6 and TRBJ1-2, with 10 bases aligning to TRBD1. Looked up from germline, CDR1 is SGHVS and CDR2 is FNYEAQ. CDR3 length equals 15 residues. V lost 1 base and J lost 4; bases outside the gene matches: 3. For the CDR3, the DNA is TGTGCCAGCAGCTTAGGACAGGGGGCGTCCTATGGCTACACCTTC. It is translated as CASSLGQGASYGYTF.

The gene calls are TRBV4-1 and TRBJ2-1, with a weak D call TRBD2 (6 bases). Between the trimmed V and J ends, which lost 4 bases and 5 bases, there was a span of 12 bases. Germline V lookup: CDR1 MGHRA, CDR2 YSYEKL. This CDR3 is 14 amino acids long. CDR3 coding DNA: TGCGCCAGCAGCCCGGGACTGCACAACAATGAGCAGTTCTTC. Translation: CASSPGLHNNEQFF.

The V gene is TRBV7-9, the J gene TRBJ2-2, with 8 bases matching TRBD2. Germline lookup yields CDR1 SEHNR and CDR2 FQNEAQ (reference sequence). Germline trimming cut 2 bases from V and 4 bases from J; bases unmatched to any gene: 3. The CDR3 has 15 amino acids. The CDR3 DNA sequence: TGTGCCAGCAGCTTACGCGGGGGGTCCACCGGGGAGCTGTTTTTT. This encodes CASSLRGGSTGELFF. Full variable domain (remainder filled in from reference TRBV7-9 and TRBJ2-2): DTGVSQNPRHKITKRGQNVTFRCDPISEHNRLYWYRQTLGQGPEFLTYFQNEAQLEKSRLLSDRFSAERPKGSFSTLEIQRTEQGDSAMYLCASSLRGGSTGELFFGEGSRLTVL.

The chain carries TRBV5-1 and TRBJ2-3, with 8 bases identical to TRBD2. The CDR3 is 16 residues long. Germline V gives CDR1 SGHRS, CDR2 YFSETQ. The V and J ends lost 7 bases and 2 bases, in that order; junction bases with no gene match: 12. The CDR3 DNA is TGCGCCAGCCGGTTGGCAGCGGGGGCCCTCACAGATACGCAGTATTTT. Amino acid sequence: CASRLAAGALTDTQYF. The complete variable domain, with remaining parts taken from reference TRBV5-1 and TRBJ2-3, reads KAGVTQTPRYLIKTRGQQVTLSCSPISGHRSVSWYQQTPGQGLQFLFEYFSETQRNKGNFPGRFSGRQFSNSRSEMNVSTLELGDSALYLCASRLAAGALTDTQYFGPGTRLTVL.

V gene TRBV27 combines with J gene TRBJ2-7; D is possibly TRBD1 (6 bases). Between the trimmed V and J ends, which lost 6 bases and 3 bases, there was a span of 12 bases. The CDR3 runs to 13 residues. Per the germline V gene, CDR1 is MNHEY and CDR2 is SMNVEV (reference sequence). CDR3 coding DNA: TGTGCCAGCAGCCATGGACAGAGCTACGAGCAGTACTTC. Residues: CASSHGQSYEQYF.

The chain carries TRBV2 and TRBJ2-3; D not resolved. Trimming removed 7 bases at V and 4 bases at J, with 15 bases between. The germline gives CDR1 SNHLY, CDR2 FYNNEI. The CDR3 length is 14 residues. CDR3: CASIHLVEPDTQYF. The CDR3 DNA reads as TGTGCCAGCATCCACTTAGTGGAGCCAGATACGCAGTATTTT.

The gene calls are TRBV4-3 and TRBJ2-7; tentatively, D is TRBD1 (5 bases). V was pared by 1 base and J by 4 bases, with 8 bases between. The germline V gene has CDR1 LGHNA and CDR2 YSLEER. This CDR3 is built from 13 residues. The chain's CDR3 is CASSQGQRYEQYF. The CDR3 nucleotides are TGCGCCAGCAGCCAAGGACAGAGATACGAGCAGTACTTC.

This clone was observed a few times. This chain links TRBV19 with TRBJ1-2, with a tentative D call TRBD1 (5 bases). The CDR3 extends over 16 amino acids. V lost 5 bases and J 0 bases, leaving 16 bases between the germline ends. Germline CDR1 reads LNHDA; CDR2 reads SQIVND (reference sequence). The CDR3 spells CASSRQTPLSNYGYTF. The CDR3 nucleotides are TGTGCCAGTAGTCGACAGACTCCACTATCTAACTATGGCTACACCTTC.

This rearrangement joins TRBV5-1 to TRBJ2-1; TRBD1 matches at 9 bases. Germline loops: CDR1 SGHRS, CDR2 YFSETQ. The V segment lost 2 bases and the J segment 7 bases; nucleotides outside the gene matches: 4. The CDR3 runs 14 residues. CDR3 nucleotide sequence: TGCGCCAGCAGCTTAAACAGGGGGCAGAATGAGCAGTTCTTC. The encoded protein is CASSLNRGQNEQFF.

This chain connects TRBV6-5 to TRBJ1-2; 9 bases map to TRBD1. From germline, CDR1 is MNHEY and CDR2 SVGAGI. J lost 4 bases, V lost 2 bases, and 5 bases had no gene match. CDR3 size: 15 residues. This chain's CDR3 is CASSYTKTGGYGYTF. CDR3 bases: TGTGCCAGCAGTTACACGAAGACAGGGGGCTATGGCTACACCTTC.

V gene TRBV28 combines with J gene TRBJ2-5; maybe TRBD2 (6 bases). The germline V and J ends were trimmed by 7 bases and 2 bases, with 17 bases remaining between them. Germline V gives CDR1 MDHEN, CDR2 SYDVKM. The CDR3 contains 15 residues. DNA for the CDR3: TGTGCCAGCACCTCACCGGGACTGCCTCAAGAGACCCAGTACTTC. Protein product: CASTSPGLPQETQYF. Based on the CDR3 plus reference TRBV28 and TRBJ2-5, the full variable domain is DVKVTQSSRYLVKRTGEKVFLECVQDMDHENMFWYRQDPGLGLRLIYFSYDVKMKEKGDIPEGYSVSREKKERFSLILESASTNQTSMYLCASTSPGLPQETQYFGPGTRLLVL.

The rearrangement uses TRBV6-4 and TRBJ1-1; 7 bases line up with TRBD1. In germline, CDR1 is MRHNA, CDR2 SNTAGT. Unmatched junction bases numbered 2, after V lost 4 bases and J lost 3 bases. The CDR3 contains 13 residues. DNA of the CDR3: TGTGCCAGCAGTGCAACAGGGGACACTGAAGCTTTCTTT. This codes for CASSATGDTEAFF.

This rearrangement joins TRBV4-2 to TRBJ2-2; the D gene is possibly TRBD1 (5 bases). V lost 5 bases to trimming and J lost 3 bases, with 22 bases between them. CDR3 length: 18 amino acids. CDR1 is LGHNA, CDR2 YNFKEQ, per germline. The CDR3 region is CASSESALGVGDTGELFF. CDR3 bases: TGTGCCAGCAGCGAAAGCGCTTTAGGGGTTGGGGACACCGGGGAGCTGTTTTTT.

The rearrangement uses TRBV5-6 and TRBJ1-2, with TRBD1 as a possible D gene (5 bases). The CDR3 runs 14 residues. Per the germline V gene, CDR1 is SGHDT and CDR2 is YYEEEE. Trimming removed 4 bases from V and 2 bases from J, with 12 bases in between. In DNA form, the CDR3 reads TGTGCCAGCAGCACGAAGACAGTCAACTATGGCTACACCTTC. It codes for CASSTKTVNYGYTF. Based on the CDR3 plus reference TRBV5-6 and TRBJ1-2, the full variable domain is DAGVTQSPTHLIKTRGQQVTLRCSPKSGHDTVSWYQQALGQGPQFIFQYYEEEERQRGNFPDRFSGHQFPNYSSELNVNALLLGDSALYLCASSTKTVNYGYTFGSGTRLTVV.

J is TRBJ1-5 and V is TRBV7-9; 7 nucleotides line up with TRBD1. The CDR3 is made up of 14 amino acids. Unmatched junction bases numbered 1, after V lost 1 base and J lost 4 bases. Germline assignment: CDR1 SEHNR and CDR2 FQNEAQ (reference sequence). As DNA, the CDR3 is TGTGCCAGCAGCTTAGACAGGGGAAATCAGCCCCAGCATTTT. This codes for CASSLDRGNQPQHF.

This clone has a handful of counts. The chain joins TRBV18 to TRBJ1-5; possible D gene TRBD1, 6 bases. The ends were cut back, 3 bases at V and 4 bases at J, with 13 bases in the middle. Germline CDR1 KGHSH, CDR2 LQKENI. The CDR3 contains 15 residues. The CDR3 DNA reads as TGTGCCAGCTCACCTACAGGGCCGGGTAATCAGCCCCAGCATTTT. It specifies CASSPTGPGNQPQHF.

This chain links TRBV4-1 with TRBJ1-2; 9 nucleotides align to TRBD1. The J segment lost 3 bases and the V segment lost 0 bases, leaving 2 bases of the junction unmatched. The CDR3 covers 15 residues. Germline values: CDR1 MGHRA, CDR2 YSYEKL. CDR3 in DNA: TGCGCCAGCAGCCAAGAAGGACAGGGGCACTATGGCTACACCTTC. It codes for CASSQEGQGHYGYTF.

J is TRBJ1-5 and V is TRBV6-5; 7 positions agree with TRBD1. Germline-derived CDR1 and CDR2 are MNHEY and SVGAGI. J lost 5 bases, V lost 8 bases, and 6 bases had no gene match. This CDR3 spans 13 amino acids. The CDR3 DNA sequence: TGTGCCAGCCAAACAGGGGTAGATCAGCCCCAGCATTTT. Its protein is CASQTGVDQPQHF.

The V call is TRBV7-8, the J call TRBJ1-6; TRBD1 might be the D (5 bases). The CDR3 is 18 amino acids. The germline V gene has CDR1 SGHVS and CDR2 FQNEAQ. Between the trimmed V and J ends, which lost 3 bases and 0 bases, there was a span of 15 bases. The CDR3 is CASSFSPRAPSYNSPLHF. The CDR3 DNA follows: TGTGCCAGCAGCTTTTCCCCCAGGGCCCCCTCCTATAATTCACCCCTCCACTTT.

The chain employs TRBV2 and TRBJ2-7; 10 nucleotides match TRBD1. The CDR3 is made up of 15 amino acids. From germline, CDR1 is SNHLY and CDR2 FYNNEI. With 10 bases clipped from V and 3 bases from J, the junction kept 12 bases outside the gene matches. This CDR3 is CAIARQGANLYEQYF. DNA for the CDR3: TGTGCCATTGCACGACAGGGGGCGAATCTCTACGAGCAGTACTTC.

In DNA, the CDR3 is TGTGCCAGCAGTTCCCCGGACGGGGCAACTAATGAAAAACTGTTTTTT. Protein: CASSSPDGATNEKLFF. This rearrangement joins TRBV6-5 to TRBJ1-4; D is unclear. The ends were cut back, 4 bases at V and 0 bases at J, with 12 bases in the middle. From germline, CDR1 is MNHEY and CDR2 SVGAGI. CDR3 length equals 16 residues.

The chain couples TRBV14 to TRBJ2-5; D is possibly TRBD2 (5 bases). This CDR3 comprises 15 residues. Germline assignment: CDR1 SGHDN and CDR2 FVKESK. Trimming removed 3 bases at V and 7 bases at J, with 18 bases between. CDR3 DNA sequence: TGTGCCAGCAGCCAGGTTGAGGGAAGTCGGGTGACCCAGTACTTC. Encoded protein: CASSQVEGSRVTQYF.

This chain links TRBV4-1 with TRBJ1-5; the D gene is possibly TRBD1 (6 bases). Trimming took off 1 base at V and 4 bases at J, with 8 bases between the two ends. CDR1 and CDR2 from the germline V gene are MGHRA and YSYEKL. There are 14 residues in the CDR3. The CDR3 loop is CASSQGQGNQPQHF. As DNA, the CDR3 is TGCGCCAGCAGCCAAGGTCAGGGGAATCAGCCCCAGCATTTT.

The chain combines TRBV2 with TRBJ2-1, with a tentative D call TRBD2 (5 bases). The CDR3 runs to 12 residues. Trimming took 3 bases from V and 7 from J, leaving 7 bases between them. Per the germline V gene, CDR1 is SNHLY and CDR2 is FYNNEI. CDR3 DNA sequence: TGTGCCAGCAGTGATACTAGGAATGAGCAGTTCTTC. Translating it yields CASSDTRNEQFF.

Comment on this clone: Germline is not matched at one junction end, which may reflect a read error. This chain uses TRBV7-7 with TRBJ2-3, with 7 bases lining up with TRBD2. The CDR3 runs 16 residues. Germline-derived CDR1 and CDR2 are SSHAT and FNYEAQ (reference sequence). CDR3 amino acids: CASSPTSRPFTDTQYF. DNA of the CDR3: TGTGCTAGCAGCCCGACTAGCCGTCCCTTCACAGATACGCAGTATTTT. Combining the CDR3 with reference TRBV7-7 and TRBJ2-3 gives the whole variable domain GAGVSQSPRYKVTKRGQDVTLRCDPISSHATLYWYQQALGQGPEFLTYFNYEAQPDKSGLPSDRFSAERPEGSISTLTIQRTEQRDSAMYRCASSPTSRPFTDTQYFGPGTRLTVL.

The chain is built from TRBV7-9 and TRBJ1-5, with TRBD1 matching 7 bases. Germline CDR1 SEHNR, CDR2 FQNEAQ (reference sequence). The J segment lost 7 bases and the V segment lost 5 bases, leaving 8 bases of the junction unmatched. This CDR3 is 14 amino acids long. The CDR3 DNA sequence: TGTGCCAGCAGCCCTACAGGGGTAGGGCAGCCCCAGCATTTT. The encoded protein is CASSPTGVGQPQHF.

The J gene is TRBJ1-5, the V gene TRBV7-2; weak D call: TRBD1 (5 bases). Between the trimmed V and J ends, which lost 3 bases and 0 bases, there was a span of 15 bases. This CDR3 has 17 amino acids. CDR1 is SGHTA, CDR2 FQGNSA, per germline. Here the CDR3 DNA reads TGTGCCAGCAGCTTGTCGGGGGGAGGCTATAGCAATCAGCCCCAGCATTTT. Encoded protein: CASSLSGGGYSNQPQHF.